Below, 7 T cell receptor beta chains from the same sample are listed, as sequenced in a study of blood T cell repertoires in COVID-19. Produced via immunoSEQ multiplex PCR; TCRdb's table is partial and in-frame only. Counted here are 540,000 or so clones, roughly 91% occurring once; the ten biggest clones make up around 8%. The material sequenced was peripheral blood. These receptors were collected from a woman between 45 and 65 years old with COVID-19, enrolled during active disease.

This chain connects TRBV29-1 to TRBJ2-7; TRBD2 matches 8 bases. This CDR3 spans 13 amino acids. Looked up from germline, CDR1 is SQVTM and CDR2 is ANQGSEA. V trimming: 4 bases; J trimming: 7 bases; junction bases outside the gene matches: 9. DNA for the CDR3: TGCAGCGTTGTAGCTTTTTCGGGAGGGGAGCAGTACTTC. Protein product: CSVVAFSGGEQYF.

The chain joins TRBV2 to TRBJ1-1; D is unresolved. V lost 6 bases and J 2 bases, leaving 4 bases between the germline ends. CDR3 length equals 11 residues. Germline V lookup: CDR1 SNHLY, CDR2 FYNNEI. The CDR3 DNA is TGTGCCAGCAGATATAACACTGAAGCTTTCTTT. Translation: CASRYNTEAFF.

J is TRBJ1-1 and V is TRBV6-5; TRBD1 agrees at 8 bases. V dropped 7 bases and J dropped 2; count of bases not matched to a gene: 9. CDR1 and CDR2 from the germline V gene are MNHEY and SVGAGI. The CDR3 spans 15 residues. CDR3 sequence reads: CASTQGAVGNTEAFF. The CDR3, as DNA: TGTGCCAGCACTCAGGGGGCAGTGGGTAACACTGAAGCTTTCTTT.

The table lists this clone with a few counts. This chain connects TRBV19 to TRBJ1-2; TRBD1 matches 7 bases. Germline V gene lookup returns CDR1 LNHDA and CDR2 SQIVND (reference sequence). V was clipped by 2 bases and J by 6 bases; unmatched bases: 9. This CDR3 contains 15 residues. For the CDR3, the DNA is TGTGCCAGTAGTATAATTGGAGGACAGGTCGATGGCTACACCTTC. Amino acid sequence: CASSIIGGQVDGYTF.

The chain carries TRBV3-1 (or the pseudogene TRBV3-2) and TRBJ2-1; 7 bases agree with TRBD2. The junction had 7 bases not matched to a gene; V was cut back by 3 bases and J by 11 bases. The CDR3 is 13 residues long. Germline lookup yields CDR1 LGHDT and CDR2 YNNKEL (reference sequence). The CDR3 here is CASSHETGTKQFF. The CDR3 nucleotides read TGTGCCAGCAGCCACGAAACCGGGACTAAGCAGTTCTTC.

The CDR3 DNA is TGTGCCAGCGGGTCCCAACAGGGGAGGACCGGGGAGCTGTTTTTT. It yields the protein CASGSQQGRTGELFF. The gene calls are TRBV6-5 and TRBJ2-2, with D possibly TRBD1 on 7 matching bases. Germline V gene lookup returns CDR1 MNHEY and CDR2 SVGAGI. V was clipped by 8 bases and J by 5 bases, with 18 bases between them. This CDR3 contains 15 residues.

The CDR3: CASSKSGTPGNTIYF. The CDR3 bases are TGTGCCAGCAGCAAATCCGGGACACCAGGAAACACCATATATTTT. The J gene is TRBJ1-3, the V gene TRBV9; perhaps TRBD1 as D (6 bases). Germline assignment: CDR1 SGDLS and CDR2 YYNGEE. V lost 4 bases and J lost 4, with 15 bases in between. The CDR3 contains 15 residues.